This T cell receptor (beta chain) was recorded in a study of T cells after yellow fever vaccination. This clonotype was recorded a few times. The CDR3 is 13 residues long. J lost 7 bases, V lost 5 bases, and 7 bases had no gene match. Each CDR3 protein gets one entry after TCRdb re-called the 5' RACE reads with MiXCR. Of just under 600,000 distinct CDR3 sequences listed, roughly 13% are singletons. The receptor comes from a young man who received the YFV17D yellow fever vaccine. The sample was PBMCs, taken on the day of the yellow fever booster vaccination. J is TRBJ1-2 and V is TRBV12-3 or TRBV12-4; 7 bases match TRBD1. The CDR3 bases are TGTGCCAGCAGTCCAGGGGGGAGACGTGGCTACACCTTC. Its protein product is CASSPGGRRGYTF.